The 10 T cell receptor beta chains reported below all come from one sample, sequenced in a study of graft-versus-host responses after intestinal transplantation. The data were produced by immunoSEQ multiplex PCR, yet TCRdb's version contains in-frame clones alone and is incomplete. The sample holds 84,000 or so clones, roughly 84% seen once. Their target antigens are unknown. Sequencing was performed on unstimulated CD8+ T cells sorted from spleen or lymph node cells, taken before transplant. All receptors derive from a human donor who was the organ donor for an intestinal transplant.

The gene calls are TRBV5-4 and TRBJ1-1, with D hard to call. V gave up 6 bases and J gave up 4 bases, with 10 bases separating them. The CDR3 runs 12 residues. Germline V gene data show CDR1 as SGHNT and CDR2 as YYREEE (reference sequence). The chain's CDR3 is CASNRPGTEAFF. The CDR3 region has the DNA TGTGCCAGCAACCGGCCAGGCACTGAAGCTTTCTTT.

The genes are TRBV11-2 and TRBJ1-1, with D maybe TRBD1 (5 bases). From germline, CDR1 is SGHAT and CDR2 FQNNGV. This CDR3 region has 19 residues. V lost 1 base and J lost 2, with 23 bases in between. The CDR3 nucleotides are TGTGCCAGCAGCTTAGGGGATTTTTGGGGGTCACTCAGAAACACTGAAGCTTTCTTT. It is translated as CASSLGDFWGSLRNTEAFF.

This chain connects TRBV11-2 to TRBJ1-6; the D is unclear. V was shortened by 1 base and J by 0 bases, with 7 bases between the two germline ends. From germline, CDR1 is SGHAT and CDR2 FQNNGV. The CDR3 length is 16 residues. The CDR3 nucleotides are TGTGCCAGCAGCTTAGGGGAGAGCTCCTATAATTCACCCCTCCACTTT. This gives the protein CASSLGESSYNSPLHF.

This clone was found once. The CDR3 reads CASSEAPLLAGNYNEQFF. The CDR3 DNA reads TGTGCCAGCAGTGAAGCGCCCCTACTAGCGGGGAACTACAATGAGCAGTTCTTC. This chain uses TRBV6-1 with TRBJ2-1; TRBD2 aligns across 10 bases. Germline V gene data show CDR1 as MNHNS and CDR2 as SASEGT. The CDR3 sequence is 18 residues long. V lost 0 bases to trimming and J lost 3 bases; unmatched junction nucleotides: 8.

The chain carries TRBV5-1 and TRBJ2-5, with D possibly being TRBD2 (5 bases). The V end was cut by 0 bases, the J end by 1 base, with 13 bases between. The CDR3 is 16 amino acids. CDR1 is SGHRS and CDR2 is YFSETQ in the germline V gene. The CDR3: CASSLAERNFQETQYF. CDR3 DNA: TGCGCCAGCAGCTTGGCCGAGCGGAACTTCCAAGAGACCCAGTACTTC.

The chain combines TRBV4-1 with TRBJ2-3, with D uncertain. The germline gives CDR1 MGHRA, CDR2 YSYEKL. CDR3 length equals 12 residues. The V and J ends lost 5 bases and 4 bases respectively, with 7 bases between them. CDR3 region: CASSGPADTQYF. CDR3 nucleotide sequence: TGCGCCAGCAGCGGACCCGCAGATACGCAGTATTTT.

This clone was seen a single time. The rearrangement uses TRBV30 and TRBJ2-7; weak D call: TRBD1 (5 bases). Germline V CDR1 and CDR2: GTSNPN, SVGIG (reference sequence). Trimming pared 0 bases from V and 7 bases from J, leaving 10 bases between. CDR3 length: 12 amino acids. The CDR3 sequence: CAWSVQRTEQYF. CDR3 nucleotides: TGTGCCTGGAGTGTACAAAGGACAGAGCAGTACTTC.

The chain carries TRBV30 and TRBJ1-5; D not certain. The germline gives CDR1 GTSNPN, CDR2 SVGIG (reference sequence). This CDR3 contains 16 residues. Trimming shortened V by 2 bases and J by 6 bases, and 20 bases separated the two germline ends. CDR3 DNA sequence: TGTGCCTGGAGTCCGACCGGGGTTGAGGGAAGTCAGCCCCAGCATTTT. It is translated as CAWSPTGVEGSQPQHF.

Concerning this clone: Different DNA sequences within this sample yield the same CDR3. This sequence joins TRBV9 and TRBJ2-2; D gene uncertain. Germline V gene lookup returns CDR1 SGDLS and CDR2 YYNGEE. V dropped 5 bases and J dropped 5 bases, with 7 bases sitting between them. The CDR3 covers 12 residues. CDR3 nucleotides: TGTGCCAGCAGTGTACGTACCGGGGAGCTGTTTTTT. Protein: CASSVRTGELFF.

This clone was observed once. For the CDR3, the DNA is TGTGCCAGCAGCGAGGGTTTGGGGGAATTGCGCAATTCACCCCTCCACTTT. Translating it yields CASSEGLGELRNSPLHF. The genes are TRBV9 and TRBJ1-6; D perhaps matches TRBD1 (5 bases). The germline V and J ends were trimmed by 3 bases and 7 bases, with 20 bases remaining between them. The CDR3 runs to 17 residues. CDR1 SGDLS and CDR2 YYNGEE come from the germline V gene.